The 9 T cell receptor beta chains below come from one sample, sequenced in a study of OX40 agonist ivuxolimab in advanced cancers. Using immunoSEQ multiplex PCR, the repertoire was profiled, and TCRdb retains in-frame clones only, with some absent. This table has 65,000 to 100,000 clones, 94% appearing once. Sample: CD4+ or CD8+ T cells sorted from blood, taken in a trial of the OX40 agonist ivuxolimab. The receptor set was obtained from an adult with an advanced solid tumor such as melanoma, head and neck, liver or kidney cancer.

V is TRBV7-6 and J is TRBJ2-7, with 7 bases lining up with TRBD2. V lost 0 bases, J lost 5 bases, and 13 bases stayed unmatched. The CDR3 spans 17 residues. The germline V gene has CDR1 SGHVS and CDR2 FNYEAQ. CDR3 region: CASSLATGGGGPDEQYF. As DNA, the CDR3 is TGTGCCAGCAGCTTAGCGACCGGCGGGGGAGGACCTGACGAGCAGTACTTC.

The V call is TRBV27, the J call TRBJ2-7; TRBD2 agrees at 15 bases. CDR3 length: 16 residues. Germline V gene sequence: CDR1 MNHEY, CDR2 SMNVEV (reference sequence). V shed 6 bases and J 3 bases; nucleotides not matched to a gene: 6. CDR3 DNA sequence: TGTGCCAGCAGGGGACTAGCGGGAGGTCCCCGCTACGAGCAGTACTTC. Translated, it gives CASRGLAGGPRYEQYF.

J is TRBJ1-1 and V is TRBV20-1; no reliable D call. The CDR3 runs 11 residues. The V end lost 5 bases, the J end lost 1 base, and 5 bases lay between the germline ends. Germline values: CDR1 DFQATT, CDR2 SNEGSKA (reference sequence). Written as DNA, the CDR3 is TGCAGTGCTCCGCGGAACACTGAAGCTTTCTTT. Residues: CSAPRNTEAFF.

This clone has a single count. V and J are TRBV30 and TRBJ1-3; the D gene is possibly TRBD1 (5 bases). The CDR3 covers 13 residues. V dropped 4 bases and J dropped 0 bases, with 7 bases sitting between them. CDR1 and CDR2 from the germline V gene are GTSNPN and SVGIG (reference sequence). DNA for the CDR3: TGTGCCTGGAATAGGGGCTCTGGAAACACCATATATTTT. This sequence encodes CAWNRGSGNTIYF.

This clone was picked up one time. The V call is TRBV5-8, the J call TRBJ2-3; 10 positions agree with TRBD1. The V gene end was trimmed by 4 bases and the J gene end by 6 bases; junction bases not matched to a gene: 20. The CDR3 runs 19 residues. From germline, CDR1 is SGHTS and CDR2 YDEGEE. The CDR3 DNA reads TGTGCCAGCAGCCCGGGACAGGGGTCACTAGCGGTCGATTGGGATACGCAGTATTTT. It is translated as CASSPGQGSLAVDWDTQYF. The variable domain in full, with the rest retrieved from reference TRBV5-8 and TRBJ2-3, is EAGVTQSPTHLIKTRGQQATLRCSPISGHTSVYWYQQALGLGLQFLLWYDEGEERNRGNFPPRFSGRQFPNYSSELNVNALELEDSALYLCASSPGQGSLAVDWDTQYFGPGTRLTVL.

V gene TRBV28 combines with J gene TRBJ2-5; D gene ambiguous. The CDR3 is made up of 13 amino acids. Trimming pared 2 bases from V and 5 bases from J, leaving 9 bases between. From germline, CDR1 is MDHEN and CDR2 SYDVKM. Here the CDR3 DNA reads TGTGCCAGCAGTTTAATGGGTTGGGAGACCCAGTACTTC. Its protein product is CASSLMGWETQYF. Supplemented by reference TRBV28 and TRBJ2-5, the full variable domain reads DVKVTQSSRYLVKRTGEKVFLECVQDMDHENMFWYRQDPGLGLRLIYFSYDVKMKEKGDIPEGYSVSREKKERFSLILESASTNQTSMYLCASSLMGWETQYFGPGTRLLVL.

Remarks on this clone: The junction shows a germline mismatch at one end, possibly a read error. V gene TRBV6-6 combines with J gene TRBJ1-3; D is unclear. CDR1 MNHNY and CDR2 SVGAGI come from the germline V gene (reference sequence). This CDR3 spans 13 amino acids. CDR3 DNA sequence: TGTGCCAGCATAGGTGGTCAGATCCTGACTTCACATTTT. This gives the protein CASIGGQILTSHF.

This clone was detected only once. This chain connects TRBV19 to TRBJ2-6; D remains unclear. The CDR3 totals 16 residues. V was shortened by 5 bases and J by 0 bases, with 11 bases between the two germline ends. Looked up from germline, CDR1 is LNHDA and CDR2 is SQIVND (reference sequence). The CDR3 sequence: CASSWGTLSGANVLTF. The CDR3 DNA reads TGTGCCAGTAGTTGGGGTACCCTCTCTGGGGCCAACGTCCTGACTTTC.

This clone was observed once. The sample contains more than one DNA sequence encoding this CDR3. The chain links TRBV27 to TRBJ2-1; D assignment may be TRBD1 or TRBD2 (6 bases each). V was cut by 5 bases and J by 9 bases, with 11 bases left in between. CDR1 and CDR2 (germline): MNHEY, SMNVEV (reference sequence). CDR3 length: 12 amino acids. CDR3 DNA sequence: TGTGCCAGCAGTCCACAGGGAGGTGAGCAGTTCTTC. Amino acid sequence: CASSPQGGEQFF.